Listed here are 21 T cell receptor beta chains from one sample, sequenced in a study of T-cell reconstitution after alpha-beta-depleted transplantation in children. The authors prepared the TCRbeta library with unique molecular identifiers. One entry per CDR3 protein, called by TCRdb with MiXCR from the PCR reads. The sample lists approximately 240,000 distinct CDR3 sequences, roughly 10% occurring once. Sample: PBMCs, taken before TCRalphabeta/CD19-depleted stem cell transplant. Source of these receptors: a child in the first two years of life with acute myeloid leukemia, due to receive a stem cell transplant.

Concerning this clonotype: A much larger clone is a single base away; this may be a read error. The V gene is TRBV20-1, the J gene TRBJ1-6; a possible D gene is TRBD1 (6 bases). Germline V gives CDR1 DFQATT, CDR2 SNEGSKA (reference sequence). CDR3 size: 12 residues. The V end lost 3 bases, the J end lost 10 bases, and 10 bases lay between the germline ends. Here the CDR3 DNA reads TGCAGTGCTAGGAACAGGGAATCACCCCTCCACTTT. It encodes CSARNRESPLHF.

Concerning this clonotype itself: A much larger clone lies one base from this, so it may be a read error. This chain joins TRBV28 and TRBJ2-2; D not resolved. Germline CDR1 reads MDHEN; CDR2 reads SYDVKM. This CDR3 has 14 residues. The CDR3 DNA is TGTGTCAGCAAGAGGACGGCGACCACCGGGGAGCTGTTTTTT. Amino acids: CVSKRTATTGELFF.

This clonotype was seen many times. The chain uses TRBV7-9 and TRBJ1-4; D is unresolved. The CDR3 is 13 amino acids. V was trimmed by 5 bases and J by 6 bases, leaving 10 bases between them. Per germline, CDR1 SEHNR and CDR2 FQNEAQ (reference sequence). Here the CDR3 reads CASSPRPDEKLFF. CDR3 DNA sequence: TGTGCCAGCAGCCCCCGCCCTGATGAAAAACTGTTTTTT.

This clonotype was counted between two and nine times. The rearrangement links TRBV28 to TRBJ1-5, with D tentatively TRBD1 (6 bases). The V and J ends lost 6 bases and 6 bases respectively, with 9 bases between them. Looked up from germline, CDR1 is MDHEN and CDR2 is SYDVKM. The length of the CDR3 is 12 residues. DNA of the CDR3: TGTGCCAGCAGGGACAGACCTCAGCCCCAGCATTTT. Its protein is CASRDRPQPQHF.

As concerns this clonotype: This may stem from a read error, because a much larger clone lies one nucleotide away. V and J are TRBV5-1 and TRBJ1-1; possible D gene TRBD1, 6 bases. CDR1 and CDR2 (germline): SGHRS, YFSETQ. This CDR3 spans 12 amino acids. The CDR3 bases are TGCGCCAGCAGCTTGGACAGGGATGAAGTTTTCTTT. Its protein is CASSLDRDEVFF.

This clonotype was counted ten times or more. This CDR3 reads CATSRSSDIQVGYTF. The CDR3 DNA sequence: TGTGCCACCAGCAGATCGTCTGACATCCAGGTGGGCTACACCTTC. V and J are TRBV15 and TRBJ1-2; the D is unclear. The CDR3 totals 15 residues. The V gene's germline CDR1 is LNHNV and CDR2 YYDKDF (reference sequence). Trimming took 2 bases from V and 8 from J, leaving 18 bases between them.

The chain uses TRBV20-1 and TRBJ2-3; TRBD2 is a possible D gene (6 bases). Per germline, CDR1 DFQATT and CDR2 SNEGSKA (reference sequence). The CDR3 length is 16 residues. Trimming pared 2 bases from V and 3 bases from J, leaving 18 bases between. CDR3 in amino acids: CSARILLARETDTQYF. CDR3 in DNA: TGCAGTGCTAGAATTCTACTAGCCCGGGAAACAGATACGCAGTATTTT.

This clonotype was picked up many times. The gene calls are TRBV12-3 or TRBV12-4 and TRBJ1-5; D perhaps matches TRBD1 (5 bases). V was cut by 8 bases and J by 6 bases, with 11 bases left in between. This CDR3 contains 12 residues. This CDR3 is CASRTTGQPQHF. Here the CDR3 DNA reads TGTGCCAGCCGGACCACAGGTCAGCCCCAGCATTTT.

This clonotype showed up many times. The V and J genes are TRBV28 and TRBJ2-4, with D tentatively TRBD2 (5 bases). V lost 7 bases and J lost 0, with 10 bases in between. The germline CDR1 and CDR2 sequences are MDHEN and SYDVKM. The CDR3 sequence is 14 residues long. This CDR3 reads CASNEGLAKNIQYF. The CDR3 DNA is TGTGCCAGCAATGAGGGCCTAGCCAAAAACATTCAGTACTTC.

Ten or more counts support this clonotype. The chain couples TRBV28 to TRBJ1-4; maybe TRBD1 (5 bases). The CDR3 runs to 14 residues. V lost 5 bases, J lost 3 bases, and 10 bases lay in between. Germline assignment: CDR1 MDHEN and CDR2 SYDVKM. CDR3 sequence reads: CASSPRQPNEKLFF. The CDR3 DNA reads as TGTGCCAGCAGTCCGCGACAGCCTAATGAAAAACTGTTTTTT.

There are many counts of this clonotype. V gene TRBV9 combines with J gene TRBJ2-2; the D call may be TRBD1 or TRBD2 (5 bases each). This CDR3 region has 15 residues. Looked up from germline, CDR1 is SGDLS and CDR2 is YYNGEE. V lost 0 bases and J 4 bases, leaving 10 bases between the germline ends. CDR3 nucleotide sequence: TGTGCCAGCAGCGTAGGCAGGGACCCCACCGGGGAGCTGTTTTTT. This sequence encodes CASSVGRDPTGELFF.

The table lists this clonotype with many counts. The chain is built from TRBV20-1 and TRBJ2-3; D remains ambiguous. CDR3 length equals 11 residues. Germline CDR1 is DFQATT and CDR2 is SNEGSKA (reference sequence). With 6 bases removed from V and 2 bases from J, the gap between germline ends came to 6 bases. This CDR3 reads CSAPDTDTQYF. CDR3 bases: TGCAGTGCCCCGGACACAGATACGCAGTATTTT.

This clonotype was detected a few times. V gene TRBV20-1 combines with J gene TRBJ2-7; 14 bases agree with TRBD2. Germline CDR1 DFQATT, CDR2 SNEGSKA (reference sequence). V lost 6 bases to trimming and J lost 7 bases; unmatched junction nucleotides: 20. The CDR3 runs 18 residues. The chain's CDR3 is CSAPKGTSGRGRWGEQYF. Written as DNA, the CDR3 is TGCAGTGCCCCGAAGGGGACTAGCGGGAGAGGGAGGTGGGGGGAGCAGTACTTC.

The chain couples TRBV5-1 to TRBJ2-2; 7 bases fit TRBD1. Germline loops: CDR1 SGHRS, CDR2 YFSETQ. The CDR3 has 20 residues. V was pared by 3 bases and J by 0 bases, with 17 bases of the junction left unmatched. The CDR3 coding sequence is TGCGCCAGCAGCTCCCGCAGAAACAGGGGATTGGAACCGAACACCGGGGAGCTGTTTTTT. It codes for CASSSRRNRGLEPNTGELFF.

There are many counts of this clonotype. The chain joins TRBV4-2 to TRBJ2-5; the D is unclear. CDR1 is LGHNA, CDR2 YNFKEQ, per germline. The CDR3 is 17 amino acids. Trimming took 0 bases from V and 9 from J, leaving 23 bases between them. CDR3 nucleotides: TGTGCCAGCAGCCAAGAGGTAGCCATCCTCCTCCCGCGCGCCCAGTACTTC. This translates into CASSQEVAILLPRAQYF.

This clonotype has a count of ten or more. The V gene is TRBV28, the J gene TRBJ2-3; 7 bases fit TRBD2. The CDR3 has 15 residues. CDR1 is MDHEN, CDR2 SYDVKM, per germline. J lost 5 bases, V lost 4 bases, and 9 bases had no gene match. CDR3 nucleotide sequence: TGTGCCAGCAGTTCTCCCAGCGGGGCGGGAGATACGCAGTATTTT. This gives the protein CASSSPSGAGDTQYF.

A note on this clonotype: A read error may explain this, as a much larger clone is one base away. CDR3: CACSESKRYTEAFF. CDR3 in DNA: TGCGCCTGCAGTGAGTCGAAACGGTACACTGAAGCTTTCTTT. The chain links TRBV10-2 to TRBJ1-1, with D unclear. In germline, CDR1 is WSHSY, CDR2 SAAADI. The CDR3 runs 14 residues.

This clonotype was observed at least ten times. V usage is TRBV6-5 and J usage is TRBJ2-7; perhaps TRBD2 as D (6 bases). In germline, CDR1 is MNHEY, CDR2 SVGAGI. The CDR3 consists of 13 residues. The V gene lost 3 bases and the J gene lost 3 bases, with 9 bases spanning the gap. The CDR3 loop reads CASSYGGSYEQYF. The CDR3 DNA sequence: TGTGCCAGCAGTTATGGGGGGAGCTACGAGCAGTACTTC.

In this sample, this clonotype turned up many times. The V gene is TRBV5-1, the J gene TRBJ2-1; maybe TRBD2 (5 bases). CDR3 length equals 14 residues. Trimming cost V 0 bases and J 5 bases, with 9 bases left between them. Germline values: CDR1 SGHRS, CDR2 YFSETQ. The CDR3 region is CASSLGLANNEQFF. CDR3 DNA: TGCGCCAGCAGCTTGGGGCTAGCCAACAATGAGCAGTTCTTC. Together with reference TRBV5-1 and TRBJ2-1, the CDR3 gives the full variable domain: KAGVTQTPRYLIKTRGQQVTLSCSPISGHRSVSWYQQTPGQGLQFLFEYFSETQRNKGNFPGRFSGRQFSNSRSEMNVSTLELGDSALYLCASSLGLANNEQFFGPGTRLTVL.

This clonotype was counted ten times or more. The chain carries TRBV28 and TRBJ1-1; D unclear. The V end lost 8 bases, the J end lost 5 bases, and 18 bases lay between the germline ends. The CDR3 consists of 14 residues. Germline CDR1 and CDR2: MDHEN and SYDVKM. As DNA, the CDR3 is TGTGCCAGCCAAGACTCTCTAACGCGGACTGAAGCTTTCTTT. It specifies CASQDSLTRTEAFF.

This clonotype has at least ten counts. The chain is built from TRBV12-3 or TRBV12-4 and TRBJ2-7, with unresolved D. Trimming cost V 4 bases and J 5 bases, with 6 bases left between them. The CDR3 is 11 residues long. This CDR3 reads CASSYSDEQYF. CDR3 nucleotides: TGTGCCAGCAGTTACTCGGACGAGCAGTACTTC.